This entry lists 13 T cell receptor beta chains sequenced from one sample in a study of T-cell reconstitution after alpha-beta-depleted transplantation in children. A TCRbeta library incorporating unique molecular identifiers was prepared. From the PCR reads, TCRdb called clonotypes with MiXCR, one entry per CDR3 protein. The sample has some 600,000 distinct CDR3 sequences; approximately 16% are singletons. The starting material was PBMCs from the stem cell graft donor, obtained from the stem cell graft. The receptors shown here come from a human donor who donated a stem cell graft to a child with acute myeloid leukemia.

There are a few counts of this clonotype. V is TRBV7-3 and J is TRBJ2-1; TRBD2 matches 7 bases. The germline gives CDR1 SGHTA, CDR2 FQGTGA. Losses at the gene ends were 5 bases for V and 9 bases for J; bases not matched to a gene: 13. This CDR3 is 15 amino acids long. CDR3 sequence (DNA): TGTGCCAGCAGCCCGTCCGGGACTACGATGGGTGAGCAGTTCTTC. It encodes CASSPSGTTMGEQFF.

This clonotype has at least ten counts. This chain joins TRBV7-9 and TRBJ2-5; D is ambiguous. This CDR3 has 11 amino acids. CDR1 SEHNR and CDR2 FQNEAQ come from the germline V gene (reference sequence). Between the trimmed V and J ends, which lost 5 bases and 5 bases, there was a span of 6 bases. CDR3: CASSQDETQYF. The CDR3, as DNA: TGTGCCAGCAGCCAAGATGAGACCCAGTACTTC.

The rearrangement links TRBV5-1 to TRBJ2-1; D may be TRBD2 (6 bases). Trimming removed 3 bases from V and 7 bases from J, with 11 bases in between. Germline assignment: CDR1 SGHRS and CDR2 YFSETQ. The CDR3 is 13 amino acids. The CDR3 DNA follows: TGCGCCAGCAGCTCAAACCGGGGGAATGAGCAGTTCTTC. It is translated as CASSSNRGNEQFF.

The chain has TRBV6-1 and TRBJ2-7, with D possibly being TRBD1 (6 bases). The CDR3 runs to 13 residues. The V and J ends lost 4 bases and 5 bases respectively, with 12 bases between them. Per germline, CDR1 MNHNS and CDR2 SASEGT. CDR3 in DNA: TGTGCCAGCAGTGTACAGGGCAACCACGAGCAGTACGTC. Residues: CASSVQGNHEQYV.

This clonotype was detected only a few times. The CDR3: CSAPTRRGRAFF. The DNA of the CDR3 is TGCAGTGCTCCTACTCGAAGGGGTAGAGCTTTCTTT. The rearrangement links TRBV20-1 to TRBJ1-1, with D perhaps matching TRBD1 (5 bases). The CDR3 has 12 residues. The germline gives CDR1 DFQATT, CDR2 SNEGSKA (reference sequence). V was shortened by 5 bases and J by 10 bases, with 17 bases between the two germline ends.

This chain connects TRBV27 to TRBJ1-1; 7 nucleotides align to TRBD1. J was trimmed by 4 bases and V by 5 bases; bases with no gene match: 10. CDR3 length: 15 residues. Germline V CDR1 and CDR2: MNHEY, SMNVEV (reference sequence). The CDR3 here is CASSLYRGGSTEAFF. Here the CDR3 DNA reads TGTGCCAGCAGTCTGTACAGGGGAGGTAGCACTGAAGCTTTCTTT.

In DNA, the CDR3 is TGCAGTGCTAGAGAACGGGGGAGCCGACGAGGGCAGTACGTC. This sequence encodes CSARERGSRRGQYV. J is TRBJ2-7 and V is TRBV20-1; perhaps TRBD2 as D (6 bases). V lost 0 bases to trimming and J lost 9 bases, with 18 bases between them. Germline V gives CDR1 DFQATT, CDR2 SNEGSKA (reference sequence). The length of the CDR3 is 14 residues.

This clonotype appeared a few times. The V and J genes are TRBV29-1 and TRBJ2-3; 9 bases line up with TRBD1. The CDR3 is 14 residues long. Trimming cost V 7 bases and J 0 bases; bases outside gene matches: 5. Germline CDR1 is SQVTM and CDR2 is ANQGSEA. The CDR3 here is CSGTGTGSTDTQYF. As DNA, the CDR3 is TGCAGCGGGACTGGGACAGGGAGCACAGATACGCAGTATTTT.

This clonotype was seen a handful of times. The chain links TRBV7-8 to TRBJ2-2; weak D call: TRBD1 (6 bases). Per germline, CDR1 SGHVS and CDR2 FQNEAQ. V was trimmed by 5 bases and J by 7 bases, leaving 14 bases between them. CDR3 length: 14 residues. The CDR3 reads CASSLRTVRGELFF. CDR3 DNA: TGTGCCAGCAGCCTGAGGACAGTGCGCGGGGAGCTGTTTTTT.

As regards this clonotype: A much larger clone sits a single nucleotide away, making a read error possible. This chain joins TRBV29-1 and TRBJ2-2, with D hard to call. CDR3 length: 14 amino acids. Germline V gene sequence: CDR1 SQVTM, CDR2 ANQGSEA. Trimming took off 2 bases at V and 6 bases at J, with 13 bases between the two ends. This chain's CDR3 is CSVESLVESGELFF. CDR3 nucleotides: TGCAGCGTTGAATCTTTAGTAGAATCCGGGGAGCTGTTTTTT.

This chain connects TRBV28 to TRBJ1-3, with D unresolved. V was cut by 2 bases and J by 7 bases, with 15 bases left in between. There are 15 residues in the CDR3. Germline loops: CDR1 MDHEN, CDR2 SYDVKM. The CDR3: CASSLGGKGWNTIYF. CDR3 sequence (DNA): TGTGCCAGCAGTTTAGGAGGGAAAGGGTGGAACACCATATATTTT.

The CDR3 region has the DNA TGCGCCAGCAGCTGGGTGCTAGCGGGAACCAGTAGGAATGAGCAGTTCTTC. It is translated as CASSWVLAGTSRNEQFF. This chain connects TRBV5-1 to TRBJ2-1, with 9 bases fitting TRBD2. V lost 3 bases, J lost 7 bases, and 14 bases stayed unmatched. The CDR3 length is 17 residues. Germline-derived CDR1 and CDR2 are SGHRS and YFSETQ.

CDR3 sequence reads: CSARDDLTETLTGELFF. The CDR3 DNA reads as TGCAGTGCTAGAGATGATTTGACAGAAACTCTAACCGGGGAGCTGTTTTTT. This chain connects TRBV20-1 to TRBJ2-2; tentative D call: TRBD1 (5 bases). V lost 0 bases to trimming and J lost 5 bases, with 19 bases between them. The CDR3 length is 17 residues. Germline loops: CDR1 DFQATT, CDR2 SNEGSKA (reference sequence).